This T cell receptor beta chain derives from a study of T cells after yellow fever vaccination. Whole-study findings and limits: Contamination by abundant bulk-population clonotypes could be present in FACS-sorted repertoires. The secondary response showed a weaker magnitude and a faster peak, day 5 versus 15. Most primary-vaccination clones reappeared after the booster (96% CD4, around 88% CD8).

5'RACE template switching produced TCR cDNA carrying a universal primer site and UMIs. TCRdb analysed the 5' RACE reads with MiXCR anew, one entry per CDR3 protein. This sample has about 130,000 distinct CDR3 sequences, with 7.4% found just once. This clonotype was observed at least ten times. Its antigen is currently unknown. Germline V CDR1 and CDR2: SGHNT, YENEEA. The CDR3 extends over 18 amino acids. V shed 1 base and J shed 7 bases, with 23 bases lying between them. The V and J genes are TRBV11-3 and TRBJ1-5; D is possibly TRBD1 (5 bases). The input for sequencing was CD4+ T cells sorted from PBMCs, taken around 10 days after the first yellow fever vaccination. The clonotype was recovered from a young man who received the YFV17D yellow fever vaccine. This CDR3 is CASSLGYVDTGGFQPQHF. The CDR3 region has the DNA TGTGCCAGCAGCTTAGGGTACGTGGACACAGGCGGATTCCAGCCCCAGCATTTT.